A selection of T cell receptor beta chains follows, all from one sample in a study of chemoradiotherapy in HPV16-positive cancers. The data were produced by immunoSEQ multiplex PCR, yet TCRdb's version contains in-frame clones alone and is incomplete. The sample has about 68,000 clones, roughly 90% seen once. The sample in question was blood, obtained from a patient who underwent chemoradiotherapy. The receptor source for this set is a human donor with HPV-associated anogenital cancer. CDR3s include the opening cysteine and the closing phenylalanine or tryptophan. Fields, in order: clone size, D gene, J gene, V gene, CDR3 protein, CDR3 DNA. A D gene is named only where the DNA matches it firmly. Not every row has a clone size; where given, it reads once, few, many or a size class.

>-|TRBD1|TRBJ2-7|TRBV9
CASSVERGPLAEQYF
TGTGCCAGCAGCGTAGAAAGGGGGCCGCTGGCCGAGCAGTACTTC
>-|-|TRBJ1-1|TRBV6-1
CASSAAGAGPAFF
TGTGCCAGCAGCGCCGCGGGGGCAGGACCGGCTTTCTTT
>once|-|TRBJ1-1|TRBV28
CASSLYLRVPGGAFF
TGTGCCAGCAGTTTATATCTGCGCGTCCCGGGGGGAGCTTTCTTT
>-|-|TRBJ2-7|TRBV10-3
CAISDQEYEQYF
TGTGCCATCAGTGACCAGGAATACGAGCAGTACTTC
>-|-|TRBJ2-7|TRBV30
CASNFGVSYEQYF
TGTGCCTCAAATTTCGGGGTTTCCTACGAGCAGTACTTC
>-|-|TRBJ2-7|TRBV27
CASRRDAYEQYF
TGTGCCAGCAGGAGGGACGCCTACGAGCAGTACTTC
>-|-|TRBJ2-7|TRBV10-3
CAIWRGSHEQYF
TGTGCCATTTGGAGGGGTTCGCACGAGCAGTACTTC
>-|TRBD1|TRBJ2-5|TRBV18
CASSPGTGKTETQYF
TGTGCCAGCTCACCCGGGACAGGGAAAACGGAGACCCAGTACTTC
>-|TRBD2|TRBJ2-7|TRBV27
CASSLSGGGRDEQYF
TGTGCCAGCAGTTTATCGGGCGGCGGGAGGGACGAGCAGTACTTC
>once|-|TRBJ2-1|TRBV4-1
CASSPRSSYNEQFF
TGCGCCAGCAGCCCGCGGAGCTCCTACAATGAGCAGTTCTTC
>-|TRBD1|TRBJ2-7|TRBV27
CASSSPGQGAYEQYF
TGTGCCAGCAGCTCGCCGGGACAGGGCGCCTACGAGCAGTACTTC
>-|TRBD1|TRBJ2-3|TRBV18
CASSPLGQDTDTQYF
TGTGCCAGCTCACCACTCGGACAGGACACAGATACGCAGTATTTT
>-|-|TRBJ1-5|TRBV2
CASSETPSNQPQHF
TGTGCCAGCAGTGAGACACCTAGCAATCAGCCCCAGCATTTT
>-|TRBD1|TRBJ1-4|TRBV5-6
CASSLIRGPGEKLFF
TGTGCCAGCAGCCTCATCAGGGGGCCCGGTGAAAAACTGTTTTTT
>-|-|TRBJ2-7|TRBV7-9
CASSIGQYYEQYF
TGTGCCAGCAGCATTGGACAGTATTACGAGCAGTACTTC
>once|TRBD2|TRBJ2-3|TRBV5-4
CASSLARGSGDSLDTQYF
TGTGCCAGCAGCTTAGCCCGAGGTAGCGGGGATAGTCTGGATACGCAGTATTTT
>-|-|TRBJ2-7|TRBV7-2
CASSQLAEQYF
TGTGCCAGCAGCCAACTAGCCGAGCAGTACTTC
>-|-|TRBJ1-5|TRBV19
CASSMEGRQPQHF
TGTGCCAGTAGTATGGAAGGTCGTCAGCCCCAGCATTTT